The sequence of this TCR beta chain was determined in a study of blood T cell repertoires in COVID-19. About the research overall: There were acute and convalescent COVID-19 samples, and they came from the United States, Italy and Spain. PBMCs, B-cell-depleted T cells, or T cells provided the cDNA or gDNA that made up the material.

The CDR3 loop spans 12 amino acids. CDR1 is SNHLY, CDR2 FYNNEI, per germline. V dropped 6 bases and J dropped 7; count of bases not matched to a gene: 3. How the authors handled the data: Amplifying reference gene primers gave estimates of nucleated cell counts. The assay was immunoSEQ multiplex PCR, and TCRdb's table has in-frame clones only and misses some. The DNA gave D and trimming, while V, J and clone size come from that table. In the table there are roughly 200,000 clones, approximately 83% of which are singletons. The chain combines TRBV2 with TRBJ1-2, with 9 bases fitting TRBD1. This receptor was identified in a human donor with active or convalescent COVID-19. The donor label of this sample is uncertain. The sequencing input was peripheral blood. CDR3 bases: TGTGCCAGCAGGACAGGGGGAGGTGGCTACACCTTC. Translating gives CASRTGGGGYTF.